The following is a TCR beta chain sequence with its context. Its target is not known. Per the original methods: Sample TCR totals centred on a median of approximately 100,000, ranging about 23,224 to 700,000. MiXCR was run by TCRdb on the RACE reads, yielding one entry per CDR3 protein. The V and J calls here are based on TCRdb, not the publication. This table holds about 52,000 distinct CDR3 sequences, approximately 11% found once. These data originate in a study of human T cells and chemical hapten exposure. As for the study in general: Scalp application of diphenylcyclopropenone was performed weekly in patients across the entire roughly 25-week study. Yields of TCR per sample differed, chiefly owing to small differences in pooled library volume.

Study-wide findings and caveats: While controls formed fewer of them, expanded TCRs formed significantly more large CDR3 similarity clusters.

Per germline, CDR1 SGHDN and CDR2 FVKESK. The V gene lost 0 bases and the J gene lost 8 bases, with 4 bases spanning the gap. The CDR3 covers 11 residues. The sample's time point: patch test 1, 2 weeks after DPC sensitization. Treatment defined: therapeutic diphenylcyclopropenone sensitization with weekly scalp DPC. Total RNA came from unfractionated whole blood. The chain recombines TRBV14 with TRBJ2-5; D ambiguous. The clonotype originates from a woman in her thirties or forties with alopecia areata. Some clones in this sample may be carry-over from other donors' samples. Source: whole blood, taken in connection with sensitization to the hapten diphenylcyclopropenone (DPC). The CDR3 coding sequence is TGTGCCAGCAGCCAAGAGACCACCCAGTACTTC. Amino acid sequence: CASSQETTQYF.